The 10 T cell receptor beta chains below all came from one sample that was sequenced in a study of blood T cell repertoires in COVID-19. Some clones are missing from TCRdb's copy, which holds only in-frame ones; the method was immunoSEQ multiplex PCR. The profile shows some 460,000 clones, around 90% of them singletons. What was sequenced was PBMCs or T cells enriched from blood (not recorded which). The receptor set was obtained from a woman aged 18-29 years who had recovered from COVID-19.

This chain connects TRBV28 to TRBJ1-5; 7 positions agree with TRBD1. V shed 8 bases and J 7 bases; nucleotides not matched to a gene: 14. Germline CDR1 is MDHEN and CDR2 is SYDVKM. The CDR3 spans 15 residues. CDR3 sequence (DNA): TGTGCCAGCCGCGCCGAAGGAGGGGGCGGGCAGCCCCAGCATTTT. Its protein is CASRAEGGGGQPQHF.

The chain has TRBV6-6 and TRBJ2-7, with a possible D match to TRBD2 (7 bases). Germline V gene lookup returns CDR1 MNHNY and CDR2 SVGAGI (reference sequence). V was cut by 2 bases and J by 6 bases, with 17 bases left in between. This CDR3 region has 15 residues. The CDR3, as DNA: TGTGCCAGCAGTTACGGTCCAGGACTAGGGGGCGAGCAGTACTTC. Translated, it gives CASSYGPGLGGEQYF.

V is TRBV5-1 and J is TRBJ2-7; D is unresolved. V lost 2 bases and J 2 bases, leaving 8 bases between the germline ends. Germline V lookup: CDR1 SGHRS, CDR2 YFSETQ. CDR3 length equals 13 residues. This CDR3 reads CASSLTNTYEQYF. As DNA, the CDR3 is TGCGCCAGCAGCTTAACAAATACCTACGAGCAGTACTTC.

The CDR3, as DNA: TGTGCCAGCTCACCAGACTCCTACACTGAAGCTTTCTTT. Its translation is CASSPDSYTEAFF. V gene TRBV18 combines with J gene TRBJ1-1; D is unclear. The CDR3 has 13 amino acids. The V gene's germline CDR1 is KGHSH and CDR2 LQKENI. Trimming removed 2 bases from V and 3 bases from J, with 7 bases in between.

This clone was recorded only once. The J gene is TRBJ1-1, the V gene TRBV3-1 (or the pseudogene TRBV3-2); D is possibly TRBD1 (5 bases). Trimming took off 8 bases at V and 11 bases at J, with 24 bases between the two ends. CDR1 LGHDT and CDR2 YNNKEL come from the germline V gene (reference sequence). The CDR3 spans 14 residues. The CDR3 reads CASRDTGLTPKAFF. CDR3 sequence (DNA): TGTGCCAGCCGAGATACGGGACTTACGCCGAAGGCTTTCTTT.

The J gene is TRBJ2-3, the V gene TRBV30; D is tentatively TRBD1 or TRBD2 (5 bases each). The CDR3 is 14 amino acids. The V end was cut by 5 bases, the J end by 0 bases, with 12 bases between. Germline loops: CDR1 GTSNPN, CDR2 SVGIG (reference sequence). CDR3: CAWGDGVSTDTQYF. The CDR3 bases are TGTGCCTGGGGGGACGGGGTTAGCACAGATACGCAGTATTTT.

Here the CDR3 DNA reads TGTGCCAGCTCACCACCTGGGGAGGGATCAGGCATCAATGAGCAGTTCTTC. Its protein is CASSPPGEGSGINEQFF. The V and J genes are TRBV18 and TRBJ2-1; 7 bases fit TRBD2. Germline loops: CDR1 KGHSH, CDR2 LQKENI. The CDR3 spans 17 residues. The trim removed 0 bases at V and 6 bases at J, leaving 11 bases unmatched.

This sequence joins TRBV6-5 and TRBJ2-3; TRBD2 aligns across 7 bases. This CDR3 spans 14 amino acids. Germline CDR1 MNHEY, CDR2 SVGAGI. V dropped 2 bases and J dropped 7; count of bases not matched to a gene: 6. CDR3 region: CASSYGGGSYTQYF. The CDR3 DNA sequence: TGTGCCAGCAGTTACGGCGGGGGATCATATACGCAGTATTTT.

This chain connects TRBV21-1 to TRBJ1-5; no check of the table's D call, TRBD1, against the DNA was made. TRBV21-1 is classified as a pseudogene. The CDR3 covers 17 residues. Here the CDR3 DNA reads TGTGCCAGCAGCACACGATATACGACGGACACTTATCAGCCCCAGCATTTT. This sequence encodes CASSTRYTTDTYQPQHF.

This clone was detected a few times. The V call is TRBV12-5, the J call TRBJ1-5; tentative D call: TRBD1 (6 bases). Trimming removed 7 bases at V and 7 bases at J, with 20 bases between. The CDR3 extends over 15 amino acids. CDR1 and CDR2 (germline): LGHNT, FRNRAP. The CDR3 DNA is TGTGCTAGTGCCCCCGGGCAGGGGCGGCGGCAGCCCCAGCATTTT. Translation gives CASAPGQGRRQPQHF.